This TCR beta chain was recorded in a study of blood T cell repertoires in COVID-19. Looked up from germline, CDR1 is SGHAT and CDR2 is FQNNGV. Trimming left V 1 base short and J 7 bases short, with 13 bases between. The CDR3 is 14 residues long. The repertoire was sequenced with immunoSEQ multiplex PCR; TCRdb's copy has only in-frame clones and lacks some. The repertoire holds tens of thousands of clones, with approximately 88% as singletons. The specimen sequenced was peripheral blood. The source is an elderly man with active or convalescent COVID-19. The genes are TRBV11-2 and TRBJ2-5; D remains unclear. The CDR3 bases are TGTGCCAGCAGCTTAGGACGGAGTGAAGCGACCCAGTACTTC. This translates into CASSLGRSEATQYF.